This T cell receptor beta chain was identified during a study of blood T cells in healthy people across ages. Broader study findings: Researchers judged that diversity estimates from one million T cells fell short of true values. Versus aged donors, long-lived donors had higher diversity and more naive CD4+ cells.

Aged roughly 6 to 95, donors were systemically healthy Caucasians from Russia. They isolated at least 6 million PBMCs from each sample. A second PCR, run for about 6 to 11 cycles, used a sample-barcoded 5' primer plus a J-beta primer mix. A single record per CDR3 protein comes from TCRdb applying MiXCR to the 5' RACE reads. The table has fewer than 1 million distinct CDR3 sequences, around two fifths seen once. Ten or more counts support this clonotype. Its specificity is not known. The material sequenced was blood. The TCR originated in a man aged 55-75 years in good health.

This chain's CDR3 is CASSYLEGKAGNEQFF. CDR3 DNA sequence: TGTGCCAGCAGTTATTTAGAGGGGAAGGCGGGGAATGAGCAGTTCTTC. The chain joins TRBV6-5 to TRBJ2-1; a weak D match, TRBD2 (6 bases). Germline V gene lookup returns CDR1 MNHEY and CDR2 SVGAGI. Trimming cost V 3 bases and J 7 bases, with 19 bases left between them. CDR3 length: 16 residues.